One and the same sample provided the 20 T cell receptor beta chains below, sequenced in a study of response to subunit inactivated influenza vaccine. One entry per CDR3 protein, called by TCRdb with MiXCR from the RT-PCR reads. The data hold 250,000 to 350,000 distinct CDR3 sequences, with roughly 22% observed a single time. The sample in question was PBMCs from blood, obtained less than 22 months after vaccination. The receptors shown here come from a man aged 50-75 years who received an inactivated influenza vaccine.

This clonotype was picked up many times. V usage is TRBV20-1 and J usage is TRBJ1-4, with D perhaps matching TRBD1 (6 bases). V gave up 6 bases and J gave up 0 bases, with 17 bases separating them. Germline V gene lookup returns CDR1 DFQATT and CDR2 SNEGSKA (reference sequence). This CDR3 is built from 16 residues. The CDR3 protein is CSAGTGLVATNEKLFF. The CDR3 DNA reads TGCAGTGCCGGAACAGGGCTTGTAGCAACTAATGAAAAACTGTTTTTT.

This clonotype has at least ten counts. The V and J genes are TRBV6-2 or TRBV6-3 and TRBJ1-6; 8 bases are a match to TRBD1. V was pared by 0 bases and J by 4 bases, with 20 bases of the junction left unmatched. Looked up from germline, CDR1 is MNHEY and CDR2 is SVGEGT. The CDR3 is made up of 22 amino acids. The CDR3 nucleotides are TGTGCCAGCAGTTACTCCCGCGGGTTTTTTGACAGGGGAAGGGATTATAATTCACCCCTCCACTTT. Its translation: CASSYSRGFFDRGRDYNSPLHF.

This chain links TRBV6-1 with TRBJ2-1; 12 nucleotides line up with TRBD2. Unmatched junction bases numbered 7, after V lost 9 bases and J lost 7 bases. Per the germline V gene, CDR1 is MNHNS and CDR2 is SASEGT. CDR3 size: 14 residues. This chain's CDR3 is CASQGLAGGNEQFF. The CDR3 nucleotides are TGTGCCAGTCAGGGACTAGCGGGTGGTAATGAGCAGTTCTTC.

The chain couples TRBV9 to TRBJ1-5; 7 nucleotides agree with TRBD1. CDR3 length: 15 amino acids. After removal of 1 base from V and 2 bases from J, the junction contained 3 bases not matched to a gene. CDR1 SGDLS and CDR2 YYNGEE come from the germline V gene. The CDR3 protein is CASSVSGTGNQPQHF. The CDR3 DNA is TGTGCCAGCAGCGTATCAGGGACAGGCAATCAGCCCCAGCATTTT.

The genes are TRBV28 and TRBJ1-2; D ambiguous. CDR3 length: 14 amino acids. V was shortened by 6 bases and J by 8 bases, with 19 bases between the two germline ends. From germline, CDR1 is MDHEN and CDR2 SYDVKM. The CDR3 DNA follows: TGTGCCAGCAGCGACGGAACCCAGAGGTTGGGCTACACCTTC. Residues: CASSDGTQRLGYTF.

The rearrangement uses TRBV4-2 and TRBJ1-1; D is unresolved. This CDR3 is 15 amino acids long. V shed 0 bases and J shed 3 bases, with 11 bases lying between them. Germline CDR1 LGHNA, CDR2 YNFKEQ. CDR3 region: CASSQDMASYTEAFF. In DNA form, the CDR3 reads TGTGCCAGCAGCCAAGATATGGCATCTTACACTGAAGCTTTCTTT.

The chain has TRBV20-1 and TRBJ2-3; 7 positions match TRBD2. The trim removed 4 bases at V and 2 bases at J, leaving 12 bases unmatched. CDR1 DFQATT and CDR2 SNEGSKA come from the germline V gene (reference sequence). This CDR3 is built from 16 residues. CDR3 amino acids: CSATLGLSGTTDTQYF. The CDR3, as DNA: TGCAGTGCTACCCTTGGACTAAGCGGGACCACAGATACGCAGTATTTT.

The V call is TRBV5-1, the J call TRBJ1-1; D unclear. V lost 0 bases to trimming and J lost 1 base, with 7 bases between them. Germline V gives CDR1 SGHRS, CDR2 YFSETQ. The CDR3 contains 14 residues. The CDR3 sequence: CASSLDRPNTEAFF. The CDR3, as DNA: TGCGCCAGCAGCTTGGATAGGCCGAACACTGAAGCTTTCTTT.

This clonotype was counted many times. This sequence joins TRBV28 and TRBJ2-7; D is unclear. V shed 6 bases and J shed 4 bases, with 10 bases lying between them. From germline, CDR1 is MDHEN and CDR2 SYDVKM. The CDR3 is 12 amino acids. The chain's CDR3 is CASSLVGYEQYF. The CDR3, as DNA: TGTGCCAGCAGCTTGGTTGGGTACGAGCAGTACTTC.

This clonotype was counted only a few times. CDR3 nucleotides: TGTGCCAGCAGTTTCGCAGGGGGCGGCACTGAAGCTTTCTTT. This encodes CASSFAGGGTEAFF. The V gene is TRBV12-3 or TRBV12-4, the J gene TRBJ1-1, with 8 nucleotides matching TRBD1. This CDR3 is built from 14 residues. The V segment lost 3 bases and the J segment 4 bases; nucleotides outside the gene matches: 4.

The CDR3 DNA reads as TGTGCCAGCAGCACGCAGGGAACTGAAGCTTTCTTT. Its translation: CASSTQGTEAFF. This chain connects TRBV7-9 to TRBJ1-1, with a weak D call TRBD1 (5 bases). V dropped 5 bases and J dropped 5 bases, with 9 bases sitting between them. The germline V gene encodes CDR1 SEHNR and CDR2 FQNEAQ (reference sequence). The CDR3 spans 12 residues.

This clonotype was counted only a few times. The V gene is TRBV28, the J gene TRBJ1-4; D uncertain. This CDR3 is built from 12 residues. CDR1 is MDHEN and CDR2 is SYDVKM in the germline V gene. V lost 7 bases to trimming and J lost 8 bases, with 11 bases between them. The CDR3 protein is CASINRGEKLFF. The CDR3 DNA reads as TGTGCCAGCATCAACCGAGGGGAAAAACTGTTTTTT.

This chain links TRBV15 with TRBJ1-5; no firm D call. Between the trimmed V and J ends, which lost 0 bases and 4 bases, there was a span of 10 bases. The CDR3 length is 15 residues. Germline V gene sequence: CDR1 LNHNV, CDR2 YYDKDF (reference sequence). CDR3 DNA: TGTGCCACCAGCAGAGATACAAGACGAAATCAGCCCCAGCATTTT. Protein product: CATSRDTRRNQPQHF.

The chain employs TRBV5-1 and TRBJ2-6; D unclear. Germline V gives CDR1 SGHRS, CDR2 YFSETQ. The V end was cut by 2 bases, the J end by 1 base, with 16 bases between. The CDR3 length is 18 residues. The CDR3 DNA follows: TGCGCCAGCAGCTTACGTGGGATGGAGCAATCTGGGGCCAACGTCCTGACTTTC. Protein: CASSLRGMEQSGANVLTF.

This clonotype came up once. The rearrangement joins TRBV29-1 to TRBJ2-4, with 9 bases aligning to TRBD1. Trimming took 6 bases from V and 6 from J; bases not matched to a gene: 6. CDR1 and CDR2 (germline): SQVTM, ANQGSEA. The CDR3 spans 13 residues. The CDR3 sequence is CSVLRDRANIQYF. CDR3 DNA: TGCAGCGTGCTCCGGGACAGGGCAAACATTCAGTACTTC.

This clonotype was detected only a few times. V usage is TRBV4-3 and J usage is TRBJ2-2, with D uncertain. Trimming cost V 0 bases and J 4 bases, with 9 bases left between them. From germline, CDR1 is LGHNA and CDR2 YSLEER. The length of the CDR3 is 15 residues. CDR3 DNA sequence: TGCGCCAGCAGCCAAGATCCCTTCGGCACCGGGGAGCTGTTTTTT. Translation gives CASSQDPFGTGELFF.

This clonotype was found many times. The chain has TRBV10-3 and TRBJ1-1, with 7 bases fitting TRBD1. The junction had 7 bases not matched to a gene; V was cut back by 6 bases and J by 0 bases. CDR1 ENHRY and CDR2 SYGVKD come from the germline V gene. The CDR3 spans 15 residues. CDR3 residues: CAISAQGQMNTEAFF. CDR3 DNA sequence: TGTGCCATCAGCGCGCAGGGACAGATGAACACTGAAGCTTTCTTT.

The chain has TRBV20-1 and TRBJ2-2; no clear D. The CDR3 is made up of 17 amino acids. The V gene's germline CDR1 is DFQATT and CDR2 SNEGSKA (reference sequence). V lost 5 bases, J lost 4 bases, and 23 bases lay in between. CDR3 in amino acids: CSAAFPAPLWGTGELFF. The CDR3 DNA reads TGCAGTGCTGCCTTCCCCGCGCCACTCTGGGGCACCGGGGAGCTGTTTTTT.

Many counts were recorded for this clonotype. This chain joins TRBV20-1 and TRBJ1-2, with D unclear. Trimming stripped 6 bases from V and 2 bases from J, with 7 bases between. There are 11 residues in the CDR3. Germline loops: CDR1 DFQATT, CDR2 SNEGSKA (reference sequence). CDR3 DNA: TGCAGTGCCGCCAGCAACTATGGCTACACCTTC. Its translation is CSAASNYGYTF.

This clonotype was seen only a few times. This chain joins TRBV7-9 and TRBJ1-1; perhaps TRBD1 as D (5 bases). The V and J ends lost 5 bases and 2 bases respectively, with 18 bases between them. CDR1 and CDR2 from the germline V gene are SEHNR and FQNEAQ (reference sequence). The CDR3 is 16 amino acids. CDR3 protein: CASSLSGIFLNTEAFF. The CDR3 DNA follows: TGTGCCAGCAGCCTTTCAGGGATTTTTTTAAACACTGAAGCTTTCTTT.